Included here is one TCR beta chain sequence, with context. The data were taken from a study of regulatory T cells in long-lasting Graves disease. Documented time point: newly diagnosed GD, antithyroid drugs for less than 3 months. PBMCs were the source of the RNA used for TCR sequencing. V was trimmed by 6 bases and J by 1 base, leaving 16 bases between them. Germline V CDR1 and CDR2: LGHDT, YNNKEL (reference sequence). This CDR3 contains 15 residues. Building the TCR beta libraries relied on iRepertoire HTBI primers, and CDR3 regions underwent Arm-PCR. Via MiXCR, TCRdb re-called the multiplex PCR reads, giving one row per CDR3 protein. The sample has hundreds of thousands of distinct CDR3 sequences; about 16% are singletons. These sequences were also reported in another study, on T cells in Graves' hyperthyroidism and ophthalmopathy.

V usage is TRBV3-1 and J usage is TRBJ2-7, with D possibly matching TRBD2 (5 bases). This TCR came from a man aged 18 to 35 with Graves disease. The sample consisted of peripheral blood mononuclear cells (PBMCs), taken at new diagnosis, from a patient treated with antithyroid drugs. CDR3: CASSPFPPGSYEQYF. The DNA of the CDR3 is TGTGCCAGCAGTCCCTTCCCCCCGGGATCCTACGAGCAGTACTTC.